These T cell receptor beta chains were read from a single sample in a study of cytomegalovirus exposure and HLA in healthy donors. Profiled with immunoSEQ multiplex PCR; TCRdb holds only in-frame clones, not every one. In all, the sample yields some 150,000 clones. Specimen: PBMCs. Receptors were obtained from a woman between 18 and 29 years old in good health and CMV-seropositive. Each CDR3 is given with its conserved first and last residue. The D gene is left open where the match is weak.

d_call: TRBD1
v_call: TRBV2
j_call: TRBJ1-2
cdr3_length: 14
cdr3_aa: CASSEGALRYGYTF
cdr3_nt: TGTGCCAGCAGCGAGGGGGCGCTGAGGTATGGCTACACCTTC

d_call: TRBD1
v_call: TRBV6-6
j_call: TRBJ2-3
cdr3_length: 14
cdr3_aa: CASKITGGTDTQYF
cdr3_nt: TGTGCCAGCAAGATCACAGGGGGCACAGATACGCAGTATTTT

d_call: -
v_call: TRBV30
j_call: TRBJ2-7
cdr3_length: 12
cdr3_aa: CAWSPQGYEQYF
cdr3_nt: TGTGCCTGGAGTCCCCAGGGGTACGAGCAGTACTTC

d_call: TRBD2
v_call: TRBV2
j_call: TRBJ2-1
cdr3_length: 17
cdr3_aa: CASSDWQPGLAPHEQFF
cdr3_nt: TGTGCCAGCAGCGATTGGCAGCCGGGACTAGCCCCCCATGAGCAGTTCTTC

d_call: TRBD2
v_call: TRBV11-3
j_call: TRBJ2-1
cdr3_length: 13
cdr3_aa: CASSLEAGNEQFF
cdr3_nt: TGTGCCAGCAGCTTAGAAGCGGGGAATGAGCAGTTCTTC

d_call: -
v_call: TRBV6-1
j_call: TRBJ1-3
cdr3_length: 15
cdr3_aa: CASMRQASSGNTIYF
cdr3_nt: TGTGCCAGCATGAGACAGGCAAGCTCTGGAAACACCATATATTTT

d_call: -
v_call: TRBV15
j_call: TRBJ1-5
cdr3_length: 14
cdr3_aa: CATSREYSNQPQHF
cdr3_nt: TGTGCCACCAGCAGAGAATATAGCAATCAGCCCCAGCATTTT

d_call: -
v_call: TRBV30
j_call: TRBJ1-6
cdr3_length: 13
cdr3_aa: CAWSPTSNSPLHF
cdr3_nt: TGTGCCTGGAGTCCTACTAGTAATTCACCCCTCCACTTT

d_call: -
v_call: TRBV5-4
j_call: TRBJ1-1
cdr3_length: 14
cdr3_aa: CASSLGTRNTEAFF
cdr3_nt: TGTGCCAGCAGCTTGGGGACACGGAACACTGAAGCTTTCTTT

d_call: TRBD2
v_call: TRBV4-1
j_call: TRBJ2-3
cdr3_length: 17
cdr3_aa: CASSKTGGGPNTDTQYF
cdr3_nt: TGCGCCAGCAGCAAAACGGGAGGGGGGCCCAACACAGATACGCAGTATTTT

d_call: -
v_call: TRBV7-9
j_call: TRBJ2-7
cdr3_length: 13
cdr3_aa: CASSLTQGREQYF
cdr3_nt: TGTGCCAGCAGCTTAACACAGGGTAGGGAGCAGTACTTC

d_call: -
v_call: TRBV6-4
j_call: TRBJ2-6
cdr3_length: 14
cdr3_aa: CASSDSTGANVLTF
cdr3_nt: TGTGCCAGCAGTGACTCGACAGGGGCCAACGTCCTGACTTTC

d_call: TRBD2
v_call: TRBV5-6
j_call: TRBJ2-3
cdr3_length: 15
cdr3_aa: CASSTGTSVTDTQYF
cdr3_nt: TGTGCCAGCAGCACCGGGACTAGCGTCACAGATACGCAGTATTTT

d_call: -
v_call: TRBV11-2
j_call: TRBJ2-7
cdr3_length: 12
cdr3_aa: CASSLARLEQYF
cdr3_nt: TGTGCCAGCAGCTTAGCCAGGCTCGAGCAGTACTTC

d_call: -
v_call: TRBV6-6
j_call: TRBJ1-1
cdr3_length: 13
cdr3_aa: CASSYSTGTEAFF
cdr3_nt: TGTGCCAGCAGTTACTCAACCGGGACAGAAGCTTTCTTT

d_call: TRBD2
v_call: TRBV7-9
j_call: TRBJ2-1
cdr3_length: 14
cdr3_aa: CASSRRGGYNEQFF
cdr3_nt: TGTGCCAGCAGCCGGCGCGGGGGTTACAATGAGCAGTTCTTC

d_call: TRBD1
v_call: TRBV5-1
j_call: TRBJ1-2
cdr3_length: 13
cdr3_aa: CASSSGQAPGYTF
cdr3_nt: TGCGCCAGCAGCTCCGGACAGGCCCCGGGCTACACCTTC

d_call: TRBD1
v_call: TRBV9
j_call: TRBJ1-1
cdr3_length: 15
cdr3_aa: CASSAQGAEDTEAFF
cdr3_nt: TGTGCCAGCAGCGCTCAGGGGGCGGAGGACACTGAAGCTTTCTTT

d_call: -
v_call: TRBV19
j_call: TRBJ1-4
cdr3_length: 13
cdr3_aa: CASTSRGREKLFF
cdr3_nt: TGTGCCAGTACTAGTAGGGGAAGGGAAAAACTGTTTTTT

d_call: TRBD1
v_call: TRBV7-2
j_call: TRBJ2-1
cdr3_length: 16
cdr3_aa: CASSLGSTGVNNEQFF
cdr3_nt: TGTGCCAGCAGCTTAGGTTCGACAGGGGTGAACAATGAGCAGTTCTTC

d_call: -
v_call: TRBV5-1
j_call: TRBJ1-6
cdr3_length: 14
cdr3_aa: CASSLGYSNSPLHF
cdr3_nt: TGCGCCAGCAGCTTGGGATACAGCAATTCACCCCTCCACTTT

d_call: -
v_call: TRBV6-1
j_call: TRBJ1-5
cdr3_length: 13
cdr3_aa: CASSVQGNQPQHF
cdr3_nt: TGTGCCAGCAGTGTTCAGGGGAATCAGCCCCAGCATTTT

d_call: -
v_call: TRBV10-3
j_call: TRBJ2-1
cdr3_length: 14
cdr3_aa: CATATSRSDSEQFF
cdr3_nt: TGTGCCACCGCGACTAGTCGATCAGACAGTGAGCAGTTCTTC

d_call: TRBD1
v_call: TRBV12-5
j_call: TRBJ1-1
cdr3_length: 15
cdr3_aa: CASGNPGGGNTEAFF
cdr3_nt: TGTGCTAGTGGCAACCCAGGGGGCGGGAACACTGAAGCTTTCTTT

d_call: -
v_call: TRBV23-1
j_call: TRBJ1-1
cdr3_length: 12
cdr3_aa: CAARAENTEAFF
cdr3_nt: TGCGCCGCCAGGGCCGAGAACACTGAAGCTTTCTTT

d_call: -
v_call: TRBV11-3
j_call: TRBJ2-1
cdr3_length: 17
cdr3_aa: CASSLEPRDSGYNEQFF
cdr3_nt: TGTGCCAGCAGCTTAGAGCCCCGGGACTCGGGCTACAATGAGCAGTTCTTC

d_call: -
v_call: TRBV11-2
j_call: TRBJ2-1
cdr3_length: 16
cdr3_aa: CASSPRVSSGYNEQFF
cdr3_nt: TGTGCCAGCAGCCCTCGGGTTTCGAGCGGGTACAATGAGCAGTTCTTC

d_call: TRBD2
v_call: TRBV5-1
j_call: TRBJ2-2
cdr3_length: 13
cdr3_aa: CASSGGDSGELFF
cdr3_nt: TGCGCCAGCAGTGGGGGGGACTCCGGGGAGCTGTTTTTT

d_call: TRBD1
v_call: TRBV7-6
j_call: TRBJ1-1
cdr3_length: 15
cdr3_aa: CASRLFSGGGGIPFF
cdr3_nt: TGTGCCAGCAGGTTATTTTCAGGGGGTGGAGGTATACCTTTCTTT

d_call: -
v_call: TRBV6-5
j_call: TRBJ2-7
cdr3_length: 16
cdr3_aa: CASSYSIGVRAYEQYF
cdr3_nt: TGTGCCAGCAGTTACTCGATCGGGGTTAGGGCCTACGAGCAGTACTTC

d_call: -
v_call: TRBV29-1
j_call: TRBJ2-1
cdr3_length: 10
cdr3_aa: CSVMYNEQFF
cdr3_nt: TGCAGCGTTATGTATAATGAGCAGTTCTTC

d_call: -
v_call: TRBV19
j_call: TRBJ1-5
cdr3_length: 13
cdr3_aa: CASSMDWAQPQHF
cdr3_nt: TGTGCCAGTAGTATGGATTGGGCACAGCCCCAGCATTTT

d_call: TRBD1
v_call: TRBV25-1
j_call: TRBJ2-1
cdr3_length: 14
cdr3_aa: CASSGTGRLIAQFF
cdr3_nt: TGTGCCAGCAGTGGGACAGGTCGGTTGATAGCGCAGTTCTTC

d_call: TRBD2
v_call: TRBV5-1
j_call: TRBJ2-7
cdr3_length: 14
cdr3_aa: CASSGTSGSYEQYF
cdr3_nt: TGCGCCAGCAGCGGGACTAGCGGGAGTTACGAGCAGTACTTC

d_call: TRBD1
v_call: TRBV30
j_call: TRBJ1-5
cdr3_length: 13
cdr3_aa: CAWSGGPHQPQHF
cdr3_nt: TGTGCCTGGTCAGGGGGTCCACATCAGCCCCAGCATTTT

d_call: TRBD1
v_call: TRBV4-2
j_call: TRBJ1-3
cdr3_length: 16
cdr3_aa: CASSQDSGTGGNTIYF
cdr3_nt: TGTGCCAGCAGCCAAGATTCCGGGACAGGTGGAAACACCATATATTTT

d_call: TRBD1
v_call: TRBV9
j_call: TRBJ2-7
cdr3_length: 14
cdr3_aa: CASSVGQGGYEQYF
cdr3_nt: TGTGCCAGCAGCGTGGGACAGGGGGGCTACGAGCAGTACTTC

d_call: -
v_call: TRBV21-1
j_call: TRBJ2-5
cdr3_length: 16
cdr3_aa: CASSKVFGEGRETQYF
cdr3_nt: TGTGCCAGCAGCAAAGTATTCGGGGAAGGTCGGGAGACCCAGTACTTC

d_call: TRBD1
v_call: TRBV30
j_call: TRBJ1-5
cdr3_length: 14
cdr3_aa: CAWGQGTSNQPQHF
cdr3_nt: TGTGCCTGGGGACAGGGGACGAGCAATCAGCCCCAGCATTTT

d_call: TRBD1
v_call: TRBV13
j_call: TRBJ2-1
cdr3_length: 15
cdr3_aa: CASSVGTGEVDEQFF
cdr3_nt: TGTGCCAGCAGCGTTGGGACAGGGGAGGTGGATGAGCAGTTCTTC